This T cell receptor beta chain is from a study of CD8+CD57+ T cells in acquired aplastic anemia. In the study overall: Roughly 3 ug was the average amount of DNA from sorted CD4+ and CD8+ cells.

Patients included in sequencing had previously demonstrated CD8+CD57+ cell expansion by flow cytometry. Researchers used genomic DNA as the template to profile TCR beta VDJ and CDR3. TCRdb fed the reads into MiXCR, producing one record per CDR3 protein. The table records hundreds of thousands of distinct CDR3 sequences, more than 25% of them present only once. In germline, CDR1 is ENHRY, CDR2 SYGVKD. CDR3 length: 14 amino acids. The junction had 3 bases not matched to a gene; V was cut back by 3 bases and J by 6 bases. This clonotype was seen a few times. No antigen is known for it. Study-level points and caveats: Patients and controls shared fewer than 30 CD8+ CDR3 sequences.

Material for sequencing was sorted CD4+, CD8+, or CD8+CD57+ T cells (not recorded which) from PBMCs. The clonotype originates from a human donor with aplastic anemia. This sequence joins TRBV10-3 and TRBJ1-2, with 11 nucleotides matching TRBD1. CDR3 coding DNA: TGTGCCATCAGTGATGGACAGGGGGCGGATGGCTACACCTTC. It encodes CAISDGQGADGYTF.